These 18 T cell receptor beta chains were all obtained from the same sample, sequenced in a study of TIL therapy for anti-PD-1-resistant metastatic lung cancer. Described time point: pre-treatment sample, taken before nivolumab and TIL therapy. The tumor samples were excised metastases, mostly pleural nodules or supraclavicular lymph nodes. Sequencing used immunoSEQ v3. The protocol was immunoSEQ multiplex PCR, while the TCRdb copy is restricted to in-frame clones and leaves out a portion. Counted here are tens of thousands of clones, 55% to 75% occurring once; the ten biggest clones make up roughly 6%. The input for sequencing was tumor tissue, taken at baseline. These receptors were taken from a person aged 25 to 85 with non-small cell lung cancer.

CDR3 sequence: CASSIDVISYEQYF. The CDR3 nucleotides are TGTGCCAGTAGTATAGATGTAATTTCCTACGAGCAGTACTTC. The chain combines TRBV19 with TRBJ2-7; D not certain. The CDR3 covers 14 residues. The V gene's germline CDR1 is LNHDA and CDR2 SQIVND (reference sequence). Trimming cost V 0 bases and J 1 base, with 7 bases left between them. The whole variable domain, filled in from reference TRBV19 and TRBJ2-7, reads DGGITQSPKYLFRKEGQNVTLSCEQNLNHDAMYWYRQDPGQGLRLIYYSQIVNDFQKGDIAEGYSVSREKKESFPLTVTSAQKNPTAFYLCASSIDVISYEQYFGPGTRLTVT.

This clone was seen only a few times. The chain combines TRBV6-1 with TRBJ1-5, with D maybe TRBD1 (5 bases). The CDR3 is 15 residues long. The ends were cut back, 8 bases at V and 2 bases at J, with 16 bases in the middle. CDR1 and CDR2 from the germline V gene are MNHNS and SASEGT. Here the CDR3 reads CASCTGGSGNQPQHF. DNA for the CDR3: TGTGCCAGCTGTACGGGGGGTTCGGGCAATCAGCCCCAGCATTTT.

This clone appeared a few times. The chain joins TRBV19 to TRBJ2-2, with 10 positions matching TRBD2. The V segment lost 5 bases and the J segment 2 bases; nucleotides outside the gene matches: 8. CDR3 size: 17 residues. Germline values: CDR1 LNHDA, CDR2 SQIVND (reference sequence). The CDR3 DNA is TGTGCCAGTAGTTATGGTACTAGCGGGGCTAACACCGGGGAGCTGTTTTTT. Encoded protein: CASSYGTSGANTGELFF. The full variable domain, completed using reference TRBV19 and TRBJ2-2, is DGGITQSPKYLFRKEGQNVTLSCEQNLNHDAMYWYRQDPGQGLRLIYYSQIVNDFQKGDIAEGYSVSREKKESFPLTVTSAQKNPTAFYLCASSYGTSGANTGELFFGEGSRLTVL.

This clone showed up just a few times. The rearrangement uses TRBV28 and TRBJ1-5, with TRBD1 matching 8 bases. CDR1 is MDHEN and CDR2 is SYDVKM in the germline V gene. This CDR3 has 15 residues. J gave up 2 bases and V 3 bases, and 3 bases lay outside the gene matches. CDR3 amino acids: CASSFGQGRNQPQHF. CDR3 sequence (DNA): TGTGCCAGCAGTTTCGGACAGGGCCGCAATCAGCCCCAGCATTTT.

J is TRBJ1-2 and V is TRBV5-1; D is possibly TRBD1 (5 bases). The V gene's germline CDR1 is SGHRS and CDR2 YFSETQ. V lost 3 bases, J lost 13 bases, and 22 bases lay in between. CDR3 size: 14 residues. The DNA of the CDR3 is TGCGCCAGCAGCTCATCCGGGACCTCAGGATCCTCCACCTTC. Protein sequence: CASSSSGTSGSSTF.

The rearrangement links TRBV29-1 to TRBJ2-5; perhaps D is TRBD1 or TRBD2 (5 bases each). Deletions cut 6 bases from V and 5 bases from J, with 22 bases between. From germline, CDR1 is SQVTM and CDR2 ANQGSEA. The length of the CDR3 is 15 residues. CDR3 protein: CSVNYGTGVWETQYF. For the CDR3, the DNA is TGCAGCGTCAATTATGGGACCGGCGTCTGGGAGACCCAGTACTTC.

The V and J genes are TRBV5-6 and TRBJ1-3; 11 bases map to TRBD1. Germline-derived CDR1 and CDR2 are SGHDT and YYEEEE. The CDR3 spans 16 residues. V gave up 4 bases and J gave up 2 bases; unmatched junction bases: 5. This CDR3 is CASSKDRGRPGNTIYF. Here the CDR3 DNA reads TGTGCCAGCAGCAAGGACAGGGGGCGTCCTGGAAACACCATATATTTT. The entire variable domain, with the rest obtained from reference TRBV5-6 and TRBJ1-3, is as follows: DAGVTQSPTHLIKTRGQQVTLRCSPKSGHDTVSWYQQALGQGPQFIFQYYEEEERQRGNFPDRFSGHQFPNYSSELNVNALLLGDSALYLCASSKDRGRPGNTIYFGEGSWLTVV.

This clone was seen a handful of times. The genes are TRBV5-8 and TRBJ2-3; no clear D. Germline CDR1 SGHTS, CDR2 YDEGEE. The CDR3 has 12 residues. V gave up 0 bases and J gave up 6 bases, with 5 bases separating them. Here the CDR3 DNA reads TGTGCCAGCAGCTTGGGCGCGGATACGCAGTATTTT. Encoded protein: CASSLGADTQYF.

This clone was detected a few times. The gene calls are TRBV11-2 and TRBJ2-3, with D maybe TRBD1 (6 bases). V shed 3 bases and J shed 4 bases, with 17 bases lying between them. CDR3 size: 16 residues. CDR1 is SGHAT and CDR2 is FQNNGV in the germline V gene. The CDR3 reads CASSFQQGRPSDTQYF. DNA for the CDR3: TGTGCCAGCAGCTTTCAACAGGGAAGGCCCTCAGATACGCAGTATTTT.

This clone was observed once. The chain carries TRBV6-1 and TRBJ2-7; tentative D call: TRBD1 (6 bases). Germline CDR1 is MNHNS and CDR2 is SASEGT. The CDR3 extends over 11 amino acids. The V end was cut by 6 bases, the J end by 4 bases, with 7 bases between. The CDR3 nucleotides are TGTGCCAGCAGCAGGGGATACGAGCAGTACTTC. Encoded protein: CASSRGYEQYF.

The rearrangement uses TRBV7-9 and TRBJ1-2; 9 positions match TRBD1. Germline assignment: CDR1 SEHNR and CDR2 FQNEAQ (reference sequence). After removal of 2 bases from V and 2 bases from J, the junction contained 6 bases not matched to a gene. The CDR3 extends over 16 amino acids. CDR3 in amino acids: CASSLNTGGGNYGYTF. The CDR3 DNA is TGTGCCAGCAGCTTAAACACAGGGGGCGGGAACTATGGCTACACCTTC.

The gene calls are TRBV7-2 and TRBJ2-1; TRBD2 matches at 11 bases. V shed 2 bases, J shed 9 bases, and the junction held 3 bases outside the gene matches. The germline CDR1 and CDR2 sequences are SGHTA and FQGNSA. The CDR3 length is 14 residues. CDR3 region: CASSLTSGSFEQFF. CDR3 DNA sequence: TGTGCCAGCAGCTTAACTAGCGGGAGCTTTGAGCAGTTCTTC.

The V and J genes are TRBV27 and TRBJ1-1, with TRBD1 identical over 8 bases. From germline, CDR1 is MNHEY and CDR2 SMNVEV (reference sequence). The CDR3 has 13 residues. The V segment lost 4 bases and the J segment 4 bases; nucleotides outside the gene matches: 2. The CDR3 sequence: CASSWTGLTEAFF. The CDR3 bases are TGTGCCAGCAGTTGGACAGGGCTCACTGAAGCTTTCTTT.

In this sample, this clone turned up a few times. V gene TRBV2 combines with J gene TRBJ1-6, with no clear D. The V gene's germline CDR1 is SNHLY and CDR2 FYNNEI. The CDR3 length is 13 residues. V lost 6 bases and J 8 bases, leaving 11 bases between the germline ends. The CDR3: CASRRWGYSPLHF. The CDR3 DNA is TGTGCCAGCAGGCGTTGGGGTTATTCACCCCTCCACTTT.

The V call is TRBV5-1, the J call TRBJ2-3; D gene uncertain. V lost 0 bases and J lost 4, with 9 bases in between. From germline, CDR1 is SGHRS and CDR2 YFSETQ. This CDR3 is built from 14 residues. The CDR3 loop reads CASSLDMPPDTQYF. The CDR3 DNA reads TGCGCCAGCAGCTTGGACATGCCCCCAGATACGCAGTATTTT.

The gene calls are TRBV25-1 and TRBJ2-1; D is uncertain. CDR1 is MGHDK, CDR2 SYGVNS, per germline. The CDR3 sequence is 13 residues long. Trimming left V 6 bases short and J 5 bases short, with 11 bases between. This CDR3 is CASSPWVDNEQFF. For the CDR3, the DNA is TGTGCCAGCAGCCCGTGGGTGGACAATGAGCAGTTCTTC.

This clone was found a few times. This chain connects TRBV5-6 to TRBJ1-6; 7 nucleotides match TRBD1. With V trimmed by 4 bases and J by 7 bases, 8 bases remained unmatched. CDR1 and CDR2 (germline): SGHDT, YYEEEE. The CDR3 extends over 15 amino acids. CDR3 in amino acids: CASSGTGQWNSPLHF. The DNA of the CDR3 is TGTGCCAGCAGCGGGACGGGACAGTGGAATTCACCCCTCCACTTT.

The chain is built from TRBV5-8 and TRBJ2-2; a possible D gene is TRBD1 (5 bases). The length of the CDR3 is 15 residues. Germline loops: CDR1 SGHTS, CDR2 YDEGEE. V was clipped by 2 bases and J by 5 bases, with 13 bases between them. The CDR3 coding sequence is TGTGCCAGCAGCTTTGGATTAAGGGGTACCGGGGAGCTGTTTTTT. Protein product: CASSFGLRGTGELFF.